This TCR beta chain was found in a study of shared clonotypes between healthy human individuals. Study-wide findings and caveats: Larger richness was generally estimated for naive than memory subsets.

CDR1 MNHNY and CDR2 SVGAGI come from the germline V gene (reference sequence). With 5 bases removed from V and 1 base from J, the gap between germline ends came to 6 bases. The CDR3 extends over 12 amino acids. A word on this clone: As yet, its antigen is unknown.

Genomic DNA of each subset was evenly split across several immunoSEQ plates. Using immunoSEQ multiplex PCR, the repertoire was profiled, and TCRdb retains in-frame clones only, with some absent. Among 230,000 or so clones listed, 65% to 70% were seen once. Splitting the CD4+ cells yielded a CD45RA+ naive subset and a CD45RA-negative memory subset. This clonotype originated in a man aged 25 to 40 in good health. The chain recombines TRBV6-6 with TRBJ2-7; D call uncertain. Source material: memory CD4+ T cells sorted from blood. Noted subset: CD45RA-negative fraction. CDR3 residues: CASSRTSYEQYF. DNA for the CDR3: TGTGCCAGCAGTCGGACGTCCTACGAGCAGTACTTC.